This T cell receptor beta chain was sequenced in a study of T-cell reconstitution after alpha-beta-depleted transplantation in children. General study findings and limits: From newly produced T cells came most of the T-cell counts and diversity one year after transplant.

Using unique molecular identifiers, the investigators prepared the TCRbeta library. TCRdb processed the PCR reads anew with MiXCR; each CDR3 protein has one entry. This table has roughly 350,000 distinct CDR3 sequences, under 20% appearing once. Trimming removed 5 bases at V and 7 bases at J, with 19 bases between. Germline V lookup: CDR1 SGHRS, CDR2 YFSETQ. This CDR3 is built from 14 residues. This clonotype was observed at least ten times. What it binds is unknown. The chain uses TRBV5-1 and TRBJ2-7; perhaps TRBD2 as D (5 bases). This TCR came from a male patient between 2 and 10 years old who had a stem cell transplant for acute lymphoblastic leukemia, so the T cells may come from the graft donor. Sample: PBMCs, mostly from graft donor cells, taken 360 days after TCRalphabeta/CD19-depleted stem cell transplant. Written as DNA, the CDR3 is TGCGCCAGCAGTCGAGACCCGGACTTCGGAGAGCAGTACTTC. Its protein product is CASSRDPDFGEQYF.